This T cell receptor beta chain was recovered during a study of T cell changes during pregnancy in multiple sclerosis. Data came from immunoSEQ multiplex PCR; TCRdb stores just in-frame clones and leaves some out. The table shows just over 90,000 clones, with 75% to 95% occurring only once. CDR1 is MNHNY and CDR2 is SVGAGI in the germline V gene (reference sequence). CDR3 length: 14 amino acids. V trimming: 11 bases; J trimming: 4 bases; junction bases outside the gene matches: 11. This clone was observed once. The receptor's source is a female donor in good health, enrolled as a control in a pregnancy study. The chain employs TRBV6-6 and TRBJ2-3, with 8 bases matching TRBD2. The source material was peripheral blood, sampled after pregnancy. This CDR3 is CAGGGTSQPDTQYF. The DNA for the CDR3 is TGTGCCGGGGGGGGGACTAGTCAGCCAGATACGCAGTATTTT.